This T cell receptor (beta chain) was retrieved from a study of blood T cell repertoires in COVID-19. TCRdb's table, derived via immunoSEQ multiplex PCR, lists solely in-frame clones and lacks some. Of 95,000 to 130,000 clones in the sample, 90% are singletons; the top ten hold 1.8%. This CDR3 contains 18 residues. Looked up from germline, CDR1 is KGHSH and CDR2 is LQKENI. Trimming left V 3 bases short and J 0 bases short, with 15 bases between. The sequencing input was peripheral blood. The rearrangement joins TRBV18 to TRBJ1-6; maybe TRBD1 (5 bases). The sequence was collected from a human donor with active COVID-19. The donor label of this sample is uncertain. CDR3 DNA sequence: TGTGCCAGCTCACCGGTTCAGACAGCGAGCTCCTATAATTCACCCCTCCACTTT. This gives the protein CASSPVQTASSYNSPLHF. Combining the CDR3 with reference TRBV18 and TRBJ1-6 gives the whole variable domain NAGVMQNPRHLVRRRGQEARLRCSPMKGHSHVYWYRQLPEEGLKFMVYLQKENIIDESGMPKERFSAEFPKEGPSILRIQQVVRGDSAAYFCASSPVQTASSYNSPLHFGNGTRLTVT.